Below are 6 T cell receptor beta chains sequenced from a single sample in a study of blood T cell repertoires in COVID-19. Some clones are missing from TCRdb's copy, which holds only in-frame ones; the method was immunoSEQ multiplex PCR. The sample carries about 150,000 clones, 84% recorded once. The material sequenced was peripheral blood. All receptors come from an older man with acute or convalescent COVID-19.

This chain connects TRBV19 to TRBJ1-5; a possible D gene is TRBD1 (5 bases). V was trimmed by 7 bases and J by 5 bases, leaving 12 bases between them. Germline values: CDR1 LNHDA, CDR2 SQIVND (reference sequence). The CDR3 runs to 13 residues. CDR3 nucleotide sequence: TGTGCCAGTACCCAGGGTCCCGATCAGCCCCAGCATTTT. It is translated as CASTQGPDQPQHF.

This clone was recorded a few times. This chain connects TRBV2 to TRBJ1-5; TRBD1 is a possible D gene (6 bases). Trimming cost V 3 bases and J 7 bases, with 10 bases left between them. The germline gives CDR1 SNHLY, CDR2 FYNNEI. This CDR3 has 13 residues. The CDR3 nucleotides are TGTGCCAGCAGTGACAGGGGCAGGCAGCCCCAGCATTTT. Its translation: CASSDRGRQPQHF.

The chain couples TRBV7-5 to TRBJ2-4; TRBD2, the table's D call, lacks a check against the DNA. TRBV7-5 is an annotated pseudogene. This CDR3 has 15 residues. The DNA of the CDR3 is TGTGCCAGAAGCTTGTTCGGGGAATCCAAAAACATTCAGTACTTC. This codes for CARSLFGESKNIQYF.

This chain joins TRBV18 and TRBJ1-1, with unresolved D. Germline CDR1 reads KGHSH; CDR2 reads LQKENI. The ends were cut back, 3 bases at V and 4 bases at J, with 15 bases in the middle. This CDR3 comprises 15 residues. CDR3 DNA sequence: TGTGCCAGCTCACCTACGGTCGGGAGGGTCACTGAAGCTTTCTTT. Protein: CASSPTVGRVTEAFF.

CDR3 region: CASSSGTGSWNTEAFF. The CDR3 nucleotides are TGTGCCAGCAGTTCCGGGACAGGGAGTTGGAACACTGAAGCTTTCTTT. This chain uses TRBV6-6 with TRBJ1-1; 9 bases are shared with TRBD1. Germline V CDR1 and CDR2: MNHNY, SVGAGI (reference sequence). The CDR3 length is 16 residues. With 4 bases clipped from V and 1 base from J, the junction kept 7 bases outside the gene matches.

The count of this clone is one. The rearrangement links TRBV28 to TRBJ2-2, with 8 positions matching TRBD1. Looked up from germline, CDR1 is MDHEN and CDR2 is SYDVKM. This CDR3 is built from 16 residues. V dropped 10 bases and J dropped 4; count of bases not matched to a gene: 14. The DNA of the CDR3 is TGTGCCATCCTGGGGTCGGCAGGGGGCCGCACCGGGGAGCTGTTTTTT. This translates into CAILGSAGGRTGELFF. The whole variable domain, filled in from reference TRBV28 and TRBJ2-2, reads DVKVTQSSRYLVKRTGEKVFLECVQDMDHENMFWYRQDPGLGLRLIYFSYDVKMKEKGDIPEGYSVSREKKERFSLILESASTNQTSMYLCAILGSAGGRTGELFFGEGSRLTVL.